Given below is one TCR beta chain in context. Only in-frame clones appear in the TCRdb table, and some are missing; sequencing was by immunoSEQ multiplex PCR. The profile shows some 77,000 clones, over 90% of them singletons. The germline gives CDR1 MGHRA, CDR2 YSYEKL. Trimming took off 3 bases at V and 2 bases at J, with 9 bases between the two ends. The CDR3 runs to 14 residues. The data were taken from a study of technical replicates of blood from a handful of donors. The source is a human donor in good health. The rearrangement uses TRBV4-1 and TRBJ2-3; D gene unclear. Sequencing input: T cells isolated from PBMCs. In DNA, the CDR3 is TGCGCCAGCAGCCAGAAAGACATCACAGATACGCAGTATTTT. Its protein product is CASSQKDITDTQYF.